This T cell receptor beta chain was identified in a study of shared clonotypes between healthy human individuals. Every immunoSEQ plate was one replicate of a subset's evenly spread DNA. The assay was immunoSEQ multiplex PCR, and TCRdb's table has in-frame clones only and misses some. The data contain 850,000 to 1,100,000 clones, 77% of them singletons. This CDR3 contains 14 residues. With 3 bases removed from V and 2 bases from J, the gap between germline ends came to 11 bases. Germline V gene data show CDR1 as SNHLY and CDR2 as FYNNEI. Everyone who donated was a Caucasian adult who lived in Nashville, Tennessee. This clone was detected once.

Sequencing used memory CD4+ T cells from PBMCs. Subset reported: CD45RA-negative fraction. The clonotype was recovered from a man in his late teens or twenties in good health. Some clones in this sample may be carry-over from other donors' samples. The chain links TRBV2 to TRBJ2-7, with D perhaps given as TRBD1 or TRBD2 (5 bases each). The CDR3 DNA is TGTGCCAGCAGTGAGCAGGGAGTTGCCTACGAGCAGTACTTC. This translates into CASSEQGVAYEQYF.